This T cell receptor (beta chain) is from a study of OX40 agonist ivuxolimab in advanced cancers. Study-level findings and limits: Undetermined was the antigen specificity of the expanded peripheral T cells.

For this clone: Its cognate antigen is unknown.

V gave up 7 bases and J gave up 5 bases, with 8 bases separating them. The CDR3 runs 11 residues. Germline V CDR1 and CDR2: MNHEY, SMNVEV (reference sequence). TCRdb keeps only in-frame clones here, not all; method: immunoSEQ multiplex PCR. The sample has more than 25,000 clones, roughly 88% seen once. The TCR sequence derives from an adult with an advanced solid tumor such as melanoma, head and neck, liver or kidney cancer. The sequencing here drew on CD4+ or CD8+ T cells sorted from blood, taken in a trial of the OX40 agonist ivuxolimab. The chain uses TRBV27 and TRBJ2-5, with D perhaps matching TRBD1 or TRBD2 (5 bases each). CDR3 in amino acids: CASKWGETQYF. CDR3 coding DNA: TGTGCCAGCAAATGGGGGGAGACCCAGTACTTC.